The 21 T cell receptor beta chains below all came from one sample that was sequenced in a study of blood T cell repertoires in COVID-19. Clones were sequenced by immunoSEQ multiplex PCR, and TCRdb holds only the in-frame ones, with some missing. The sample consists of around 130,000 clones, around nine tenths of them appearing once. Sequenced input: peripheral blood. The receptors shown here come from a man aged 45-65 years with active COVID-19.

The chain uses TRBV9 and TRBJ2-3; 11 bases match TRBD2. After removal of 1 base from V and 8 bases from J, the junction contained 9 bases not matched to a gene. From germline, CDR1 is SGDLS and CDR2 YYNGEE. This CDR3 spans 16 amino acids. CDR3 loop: CASSVPGLAAGVTQYF. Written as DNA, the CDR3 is TGTGCCAGCAGCGTACCGGGACTAGCGGCTGGAGTTACGCAGTATTTT.

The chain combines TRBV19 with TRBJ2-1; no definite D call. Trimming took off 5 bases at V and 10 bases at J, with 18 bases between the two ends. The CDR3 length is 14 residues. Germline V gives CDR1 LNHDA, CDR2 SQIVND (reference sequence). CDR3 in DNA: TGTGCCAGTAGTTTGCTACCTCAAGCGCCCGAGCAGTTCTTC. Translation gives CASSLLPQAPEQFF.

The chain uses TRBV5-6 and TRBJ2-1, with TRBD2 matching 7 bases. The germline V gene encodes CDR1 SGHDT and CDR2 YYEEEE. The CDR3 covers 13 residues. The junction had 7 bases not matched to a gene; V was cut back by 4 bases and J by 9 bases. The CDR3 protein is CASSAAGGGEQFF. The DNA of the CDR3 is TGTGCCAGCAGCGCGGCCGGCGGGGGTGAGCAGTTCTTC.

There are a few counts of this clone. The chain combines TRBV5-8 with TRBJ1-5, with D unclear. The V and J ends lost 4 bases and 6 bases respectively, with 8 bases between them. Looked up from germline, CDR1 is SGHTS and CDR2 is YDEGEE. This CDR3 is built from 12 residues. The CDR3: CASSHLGQPQHF. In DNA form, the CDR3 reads TGTGCCAGCAGCCATCTAGGTCAGCCCCAGCATTTT.

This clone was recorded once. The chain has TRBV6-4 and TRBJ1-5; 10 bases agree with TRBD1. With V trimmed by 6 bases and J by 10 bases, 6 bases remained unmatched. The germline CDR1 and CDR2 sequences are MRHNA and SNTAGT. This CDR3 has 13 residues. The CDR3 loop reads CASSLGQGNPQHF. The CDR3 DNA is TGTGCCAGCAGCTTGGGACAGGGGAATCCCCAGCATTTT.

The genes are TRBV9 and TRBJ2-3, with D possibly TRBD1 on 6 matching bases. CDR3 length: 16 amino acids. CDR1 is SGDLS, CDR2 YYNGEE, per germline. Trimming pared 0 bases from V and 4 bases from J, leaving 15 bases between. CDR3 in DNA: TGTGCCAGCAGCGTAGGAGTCCAGGGGTTCGCAGATACGCAGTATTTT. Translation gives CASSVGVQGFADTQYF. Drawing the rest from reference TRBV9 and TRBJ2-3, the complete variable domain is DSGVTQTPKHLITATGQRVTLRCSPRSGDLSVYWYQQSLDQGLQFLIQYYNGEERAKGNILERFSAQQFPDLHSELNLSSLELGDSALYFCASSVGVQGFADTQYFGPGTRLTVL.

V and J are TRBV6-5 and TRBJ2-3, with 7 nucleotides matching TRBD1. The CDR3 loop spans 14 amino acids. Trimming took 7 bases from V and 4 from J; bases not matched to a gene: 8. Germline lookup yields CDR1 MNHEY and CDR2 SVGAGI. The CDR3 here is CASNLQGKADTQYF. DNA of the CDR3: TGTGCCAGCAATCTACAGGGGAAGGCAGATACGCAGTATTTT.

In nucleotides, the CDR3 is TGTGCCAGCAGCTGGGGGGGGAACACTGAAGCTTTCTTT. Encoded protein: CASSWGGNTEAFF. The chain uses TRBV11-3 and TRBJ1-1, with TRBD1 as a possible D gene (5 bases). CDR1 is SGHNT and CDR2 is YENEEA in the germline V gene. CDR3 size: 13 residues. Between the trimmed V and J ends, which lost 4 bases and 1 base, there was a span of 7 bases.

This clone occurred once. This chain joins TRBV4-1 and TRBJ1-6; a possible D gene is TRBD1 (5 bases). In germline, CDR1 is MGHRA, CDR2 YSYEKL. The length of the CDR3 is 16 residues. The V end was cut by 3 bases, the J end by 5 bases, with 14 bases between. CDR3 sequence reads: CASSHTLTADNSPLHF. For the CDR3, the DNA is TGCGCCAGCAGCCACACTCTGACAGCAGATAATTCACCCCTCCACTTT.

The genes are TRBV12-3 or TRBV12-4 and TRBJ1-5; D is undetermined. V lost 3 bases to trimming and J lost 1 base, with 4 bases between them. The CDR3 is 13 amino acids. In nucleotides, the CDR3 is TGTGCCAGCAGTTTTCCAAGCAATCAGCCCCAGCATTTT. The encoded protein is CASSFPSNQPQHF.

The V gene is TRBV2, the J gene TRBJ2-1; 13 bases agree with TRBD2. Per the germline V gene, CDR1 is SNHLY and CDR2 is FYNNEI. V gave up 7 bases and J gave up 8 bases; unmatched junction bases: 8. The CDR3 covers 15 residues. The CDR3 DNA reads TGTGCCAGCAAACTAGCGGGGGGGCCCGGCGATGAGCAGTTCTTC. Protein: CASKLAGGPGDEQFF.

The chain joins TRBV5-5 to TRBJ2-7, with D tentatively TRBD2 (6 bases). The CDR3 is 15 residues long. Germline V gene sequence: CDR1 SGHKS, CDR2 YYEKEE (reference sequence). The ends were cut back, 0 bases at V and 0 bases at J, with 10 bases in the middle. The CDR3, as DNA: TGTGCCAGCAGCTTGGCGGGAGACCCCTCCTACGAGCAGTACGTC. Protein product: CASSLAGDPSYEQYV.

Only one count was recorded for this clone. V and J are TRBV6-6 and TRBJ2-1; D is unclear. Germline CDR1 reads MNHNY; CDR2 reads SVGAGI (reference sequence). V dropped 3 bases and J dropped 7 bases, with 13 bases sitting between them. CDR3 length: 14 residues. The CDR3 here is CASSYKLEWNEQFF. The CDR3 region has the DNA TGTGCCAGCAGTTATAAGCTTGAATGGAATGAGCAGTTCTTC.

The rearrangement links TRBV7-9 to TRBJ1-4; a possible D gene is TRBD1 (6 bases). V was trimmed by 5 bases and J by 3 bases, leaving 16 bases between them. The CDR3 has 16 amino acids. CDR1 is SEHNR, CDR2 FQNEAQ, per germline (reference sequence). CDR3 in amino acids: CASSPHPGQPNEKLFF. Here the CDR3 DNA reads TGTGCCAGCAGCCCCCACCCCGGACAGCCTAATGAAAAACTGTTTTTT.

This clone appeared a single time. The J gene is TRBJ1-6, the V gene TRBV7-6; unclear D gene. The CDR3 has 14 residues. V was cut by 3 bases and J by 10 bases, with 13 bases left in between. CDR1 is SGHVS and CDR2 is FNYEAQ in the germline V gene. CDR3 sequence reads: CASSFGGIRSPLHF. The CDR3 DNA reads TGTGCCAGCAGCTTTGGCGGGATCCGCTCACCCCTCCACTTT.

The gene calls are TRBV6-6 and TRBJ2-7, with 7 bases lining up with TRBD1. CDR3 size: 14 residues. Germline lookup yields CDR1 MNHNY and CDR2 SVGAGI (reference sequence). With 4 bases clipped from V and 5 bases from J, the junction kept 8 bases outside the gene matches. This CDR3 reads CASSWETGKNEQYF. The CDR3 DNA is TGTGCCAGCAGTTGGGAGACAGGGAAGAACGAGCAGTACTTC.

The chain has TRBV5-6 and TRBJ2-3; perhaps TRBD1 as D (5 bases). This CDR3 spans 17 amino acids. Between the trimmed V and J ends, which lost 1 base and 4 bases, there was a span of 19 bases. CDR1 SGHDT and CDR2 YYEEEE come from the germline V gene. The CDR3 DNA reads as TGTGCCAGCAGCTTGAGTCTAGGTGATCTGGGGCCAGATACGCAGTATTTT. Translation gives CASSLSLGDLGPDTQYF.

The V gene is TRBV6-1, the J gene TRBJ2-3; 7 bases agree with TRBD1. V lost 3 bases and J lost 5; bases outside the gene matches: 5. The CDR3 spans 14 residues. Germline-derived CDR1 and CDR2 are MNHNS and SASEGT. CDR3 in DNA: TGTGCCAGCAGTGAGACAGGGCAAAGAGATACGCAGTATTTT. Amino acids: CASSETGQRDTQYF.

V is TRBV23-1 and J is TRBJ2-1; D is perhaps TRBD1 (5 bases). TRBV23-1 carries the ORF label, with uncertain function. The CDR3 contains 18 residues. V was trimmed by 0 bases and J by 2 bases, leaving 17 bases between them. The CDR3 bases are TGCGCCAGCAGTCAATCGGATTTATCACAGGAAACCTACAATGAGCAGTTCTTC. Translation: CASSQSDLSQETYNEQFF.

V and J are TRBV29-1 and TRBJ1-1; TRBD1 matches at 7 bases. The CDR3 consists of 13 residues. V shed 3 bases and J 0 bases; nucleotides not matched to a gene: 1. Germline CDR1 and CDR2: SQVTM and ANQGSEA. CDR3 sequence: CSVETGLNTEAFF. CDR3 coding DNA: TGCAGCGTTGAGACAGGGTTGAACACTGAAGCTTTCTTT.

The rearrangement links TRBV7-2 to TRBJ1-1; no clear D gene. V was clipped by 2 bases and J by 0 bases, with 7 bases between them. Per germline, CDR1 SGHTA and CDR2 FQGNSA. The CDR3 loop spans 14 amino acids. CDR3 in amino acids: CASSLKQLNTEAFF. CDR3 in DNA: TGTGCCAGCAGCTTAAAACAGTTGAACACTGAAGCTTTCTTT. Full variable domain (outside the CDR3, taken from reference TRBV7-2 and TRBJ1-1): GAGVSQSPSNKVTEKGKDVELRCDPISGHTALYWYRQSLGQGLEFLIYFQGNSAPDKSGLPSDRFSAERTGGSVSTLTIQRTQQEDSAVYLCASSLKQLNTEAFFGQGTRLTVV.